This TCR beta chain comes out of a study of T cells expressing NK-cell markers. The overall study: Eight donors were sequenced, of whom seven were HCMV-seropositive, while the remaining one was HCMV-seronegative.

What made the TCR beta cDNA was 5'RACE template switching with UMIs. No DNA is given; TCRdb re-called the 5' RACE reads and lists each CDR3 protein once. Recorded here are 500,000 to 600,000 distinct CDR3 sequences; the top ten clones represent 3.5% to 4.5%. This CDR3 contains 15 residues. Germline values: CDR1 SGDLS, CDR2 YYNGEE. The V and J genes are TRBV9 and TRBJ2-3; as DNA is missing, the TRBD2 call by TCRdb cannot be tested. The sample consisted of blood T cells: a sorted CD56 or NKG2C T cell subset, CD4+ or CD8+ T cells, or bulk PBMC T cells (not recorded which). The source of this sequence is a man in his late teens or twenties in good health. The CDR3: CASTLLDGSTDTQYF.